The 19 T cell receptor beta chains reported below all come from one sample, sequenced in a study of blood T cell repertoires in COVID-19 (dated by TCRdb to 2020 to 2021). Library creation used the immunoSEQ multiplex PCR assay. The table was pulled from immuneACCESS by TCRdb, which kept in-frame rearrangements only. Such tables lose some clones; where checked, under half of the loss comes from unresolved V genes, and the rest has no known cause. Recorded for this sample are about 120,000 clones; about 88% of them occurred a single time. The ten biggest clones cover approximately 3.4% of the sample. What was sequenced was peripheral blood. Source of these receptors: a woman between 45 and 60 years old with acute or convalescent COVID-19.

The chain combines TRBV4-2 with TRBJ2-3, with D uncertain. V was trimmed by 0 bases and J by 4 bases, leaving 8 bases between them. Per the germline V gene, CDR1 is LGHNA and CDR2 is YNFKEQ. The CDR3 has 14 amino acids. This CDR3 is CASSQDFTADTQYF. CDR3 in DNA: TGTGCCAGCAGCCAAGATTTCACGGCAGATACGCAGTATTTT.

V gene TRBV6-5 combines with J gene TRBJ2-5; D may be TRBD2 (6 bases). Germline loops: CDR1 MNHEY, CDR2 SVGAGI. The V end was cut by 6 bases, the J end by 6 bases, with 14 bases between. CDR3 length equals 13 residues. CDR3 in amino acids: CASSQGLSKTQYF. The CDR3 nucleotides are TGTGCCAGCAGCCAAGGACTATCAAAGACCCAGTACTTC.

V and J are TRBV5-1 and TRBJ2-7; 8 bases align to TRBD2. The germline gives CDR1 SGHRS, CDR2 YFSETQ. Trimming took 0 bases from V and 6 from J; bases not matched to a gene: 5. This CDR3 is 14 amino acids long. The CDR3 sequence: CASSLAGGPREQYF. The CDR3, as DNA: TGCGCCAGCAGCTTGGCGGGAGGGCCCCGCGAGCAGTACTTC.

The chain joins TRBV6-5 to TRBJ1-4, with 11 bases that match TRBD1. The CDR3 totals 16 residues. Germline trimming cut 3 bases from V and 3 bases from J; bases unmatched to any gene: 3. Germline V lookup: CDR1 MNHEY, CDR2 SVGAGI. The CDR3 coding sequence is TGTGCCAGCAGTTATAGGACAGGGGGCCCTAATGAAAAACTGTTTTTT. Translated: CASSYRTGGPNEKLFF.

In its sample, this clone was seen once. This CDR3 is CASSQLRGKNTGELFF. DNA of the CDR3: TGTGCCAGCAGCCAATTACGGGGGAAGAACACCGGGGAGCTGTTTTTT. The rearrangement uses TRBV3-1 (or the pseudogene TRBV3-2) and TRBJ2-2; possible D gene TRBD2, 6 bases. There are 16 residues in the CDR3. Trimming took 2 bases from V and 1 from J, leaving 11 bases between them. Germline-derived CDR1 and CDR2 are LGHDT and YNNKEL (reference sequence).

CDR3 loop: CASSVGTSGNQETQYF. In DNA form, the CDR3 reads TGCGCCAGCAGCGTCGGGACTAGCGGGAACCAAGAGACCCAGTACTTC. This rearrangement joins TRBV5-1 to TRBJ2-5, with 13 bases lining up with TRBD2. Trimming at V came to 4 bases and at J to 0 bases, leaving 3 bases not matched to a gene. Germline lookup yields CDR1 SGHRS and CDR2 YFSETQ. CDR3 length: 16 amino acids.

V and J are TRBV24-1 and TRBJ1-2; TRBD1 agrees at 7 bases. The CDR3 consists of 14 residues. V shed 7 bases, J shed 9 bases, and the junction held 13 bases outside the gene matches. Germline V gene data show CDR1 as KGHDR and CDR2 as SFDVKD. CDR3 region: CATSPNTGESRYTF. The CDR3 DNA follows: TGTGCCACCAGCCCGAATACAGGGGAGTCGCGCTACACCTTC.

In this sample, this clone turned up once. The chain joins TRBV12-1 to TRBJ2-7; TRBD1 is the table's D call and was not checked against the DNA. TRBV12-1 is a pseudogene segment. The CDR3 is 16 amino acids. The CDR3 loop reads CASSPSRDRETGEQYF. As DNA, the CDR3 is TGTGCCAGCAGCCCCTCCCGGGACAGGGAAACGGGCGAGCAGTACTTC.

This chain connects TRBV6-1 to TRBJ2-5, with 9 bases fitting TRBD2. This CDR3 has 16 amino acids. CDR1 MNHNS and CDR2 SASEGT come from the germline V gene. V gave up 2 bases and J gave up 2 bases; unmatched junction bases: 6. CDR3 residues: CASSESGLAGQETQYF. CDR3 sequence (DNA): TGTGCCAGCAGTGAATCTGGTCTAGCGGGGCAAGAGACCCAGTACTTC.

This chain's CDR3 is CASSPSQGGTGELFF. The CDR3 region has the DNA TGTGCCAGCAGCCCTAGTCAAGGCGGGACCGGGGAGCTGTTTTTT. This chain joins TRBV13 and TRBJ2-2, with D perhaps TRBD2 (5 bases). Germline V CDR1 and CDR2: PRHDT, FYEKMQ (reference sequence). The CDR3 is 15 amino acids. The V end was cut by 5 bases, the J end by 5 bases, with 15 bases between.

V and J are TRBV11-2 and TRBJ2-7, with 8 bases matching TRBD1. Trimming cost V 3 bases and J 0 bases; bases outside gene matches: 4. CDR1 is SGHAT, CDR2 FQNNGV, per germline. This CDR3 region has 15 residues. CDR3 bases: TGTGCCAGCAGCTTCTCTGACAGGGGCTCCTACGAGCAGTACTTC. It is translated as CASSFSDRGSYEQYF.

The V gene is TRBV7-8, the J gene TRBJ1-6; maybe TRBD1 (5 bases). V lost 5 bases, J lost 6 bases, and 14 bases lay in between. From germline, CDR1 is SGHVS and CDR2 FQNEAQ. CDR3 length: 15 amino acids. The CDR3 is CASSRDSHANSPLHF. The DNA for the CDR3 is TGTGCCAGCAGCCGAGACAGTCACGCTAATTCACCCCTCCACTTT.

The rearrangement links TRBV29-1 to TRBJ2-7, with 12 bases identical to TRBD2. Germline trimming cut 6 bases from V and 6 bases from J; bases unmatched to any gene: 9. Germline V gene sequence: CDR1 SQVTM, CDR2 ANQGSEA. The CDR3 is 14 amino acids. CDR3 amino acids: CSVRTSGNKFEQYF. DNA of the CDR3: TGCAGCGTGAGGACTAGCGGGAATAAGTTCGAGCAGTACTTC.

The V and J genes are TRBV6-5 and TRBJ2-3; D might be TRBD2 (5 bases). The V gene's germline CDR1 is MNHEY and CDR2 SVGAGI. This CDR3 region has 15 residues. V was shortened by 7 bases and J by 6 bases, with 20 bases between the two germline ends. DNA for the CDR3: TGTGCCAGCATCCCCCGAGGACTCGCGGACGATACGCAGTATTTT. This codes for CASIPRGLADDTQYF.

CDR3: CAWTRIETQYF. The CDR3, as DNA: TGTGCCTGGACTAGGATAGAGACCCAGTACTTC. The J gene is TRBJ2-5, the V gene TRBV30; D unresolved. This CDR3 is 11 amino acids long. The germline V gene encodes CDR1 GTSNPN and CDR2 SVGIG (reference sequence). V was trimmed by 4 bases and J by 4 bases, leaving 7 bases between them.

The gene calls are TRBV18 and TRBJ2-1; unclear D gene. Trimming took 3 bases from V and 5 from J, leaving 11 bases between them. The CDR3 extends over 14 amino acids. In germline, CDR1 is KGHSH, CDR2 LQKENI. CDR3 coding DNA: TGTGCCAGCTCACCGCGAGGAGCAAACAATGAGCAGTTCTTC. The encoded protein is CASSPRGANNEQFF.

The chain carries TRBV11-2 and TRBJ2-7; no clear D gene. Trimming removed 5 bases from V and 4 bases from J, with 9 bases in between. The CDR3 runs 12 residues. Germline V gives CDR1 SGHAT, CDR2 FQNNGV. The CDR3 region has the DNA TGTGCCAGCAGCCGTTACGGGTACGAGCAGTACTTC. Amino acids: CASSRYGYEQYF.

The genes are TRBV30 and TRBJ1-5, with D perhaps matching TRBD1 (5 bases). Per the germline V gene, CDR1 is GTSNPN and CDR2 is SVGIG (reference sequence). Trimming left V 4 bases short and J 2 bases short, with 15 bases between. The CDR3 is made up of 15 amino acids. This CDR3 reads CAWNPGDSRNQPQHF. Here the CDR3 DNA reads TGTGCCTGGAACCCGGGAGACAGCCGCAATCAGCCCCAGCATTTT.

Worth noting for this clone: This sample also contains other DNA sequences that code for the same CDR3. The rearrangement uses TRBV5-1 and TRBJ2-1, with a weak D call TRBD1 (5 bases). V gave up 0 bases and J gave up 5 bases, with 6 bases separating them. The CDR3 length is 13 residues. Germline CDR1 is SGHRS and CDR2 is YFSETQ. CDR3 amino acids: CASSLDRNNEQFF. In DNA form, the CDR3 reads TGCGCCAGCAGCTTGGACAGGAACAATGAGCAGTTCTTC.